This T cell receptor beta chain was recovered during a study of cytomegalovirus exposure and HLA in healthy donors. Primers included in the PCR were 60 Vbeta and 13 Jbeta primers. Assay used: immunoSEQ multiplex PCR; TCRdb lists only in-frame clones, some missing. The data contain 200,000 or so clones, roughly 77% of them singletons. This CDR3 has 13 residues. V lost 8 bases and J 2 bases, leaving 10 bases between the germline ends. Per germline, CDR1 MNHNS and CDR2 SASEGT. The J gene is TRBJ1-5, the V gene TRBV6-1; D possibly corresponds to TRBD1 (5 bases). What was sequenced was PBMCs. The clonotype was recovered from a male donor in good health and CMV-seropositive. CDR3 sequence: CASRGGGNQPQHF. The DNA of the CDR3 is TGTGCCAGCCGTGGGGGGGGCAATCAGCCCCAGCATTTT.